This TCR beta chain was captured in a study of vaccination and CD4 T cells after COVID-19. Time point defined: late sampling 161 to 241 days after vaccination in three convalescent patients. Treatment denoted: roughly ten-day PBMC culture with coronavirus spike peptide pools or control peptides (ViraFEST assay). Sequencing of cultured CD4+ T cell DNA used the Oncomine TCR Beta short-read assay. TCRdb re-analysed the PCR reads in MiXCR, keeping a single row per CDR3 protein. Of roughly 25,000 distinct CDR3 sequences in the sample, roughly 33% are singletons; the top ten hold 2.5% to 3.5%. Regarding this clonotype: The antigen remains unidentified.

V lost 4 bases, J lost 4 bases, and 0 bases stayed unmatched. This CDR3 contains 14 residues. Germline V gene lookup returns CDR1 LNHDA and CDR2 SQIVND (reference sequence). The source is a human donor who had recovered from COVID-19. This sequence joins TRBV19 and TRBJ2-1, with 11 bases aligning to TRBD2. The input for sequencing was CD4+ T cells from blood, cultured in vitro, taken about 7 months after SARS-CoV-2 vaccination. The CDR3 region has the DNA TGTGCCAGTAGTAGACTAGCGGGGTACAATGAGCAGTTCTTC. Amino acids: CASSRLAGYNEQFF.